This T cell receptor beta chain is from a study of blood T cell repertoires in COVID-19. Background on the study: The samples span acute and convalescent COVID-19 from the United States, Italy and Spain.

Sequencing was performed with immunoSEQ multiplex PCR; in TCRdb, only in-frame clones are kept and a portion is missing. The profile shows some 75,000 clones, around 80% of them singletons. With 10 bases removed from V and 0 bases from J, the gap between germline ends came to 13 bases. This CDR3 region has 14 residues. CDR1 and CDR2 from the germline V gene are SGHTA and FQGNSA. The sequenced sample consisted of peripheral blood. This clonotype was obtained from a man aged 45-65 years with COVID-19, enrolled during active disease. V gene TRBV7-2 combines with J gene TRBJ2-1, with D unclear. The CDR3 spells CATHGPSSYNEQFF. For the CDR3, the DNA is TGTGCCACTCACGGCCCTAGCTCCTACAATGAGCAGTTCTTC.